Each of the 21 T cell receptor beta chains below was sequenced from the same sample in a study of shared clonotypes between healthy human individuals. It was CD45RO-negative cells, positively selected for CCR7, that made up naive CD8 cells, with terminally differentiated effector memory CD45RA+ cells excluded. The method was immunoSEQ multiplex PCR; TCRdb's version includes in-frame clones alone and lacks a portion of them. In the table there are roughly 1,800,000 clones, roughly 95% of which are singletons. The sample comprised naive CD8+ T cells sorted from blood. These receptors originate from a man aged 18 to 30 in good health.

CDR3: CASSPLRGRMVGELFF. CDR3 coding DNA: TGTGCCAGCAGTCCACTAAGGGGGAGAATGGTCGGGGAGCTGTTTTTT. The chain employs TRBV27 and TRBJ2-2, with D perhaps TRBD1 (6 bases). Per the germline V gene, CDR1 is MNHEY and CDR2 is SMNVEV (reference sequence). V was pared by 5 bases and J by 7 bases, with 20 bases between. The CDR3 length is 16 residues.

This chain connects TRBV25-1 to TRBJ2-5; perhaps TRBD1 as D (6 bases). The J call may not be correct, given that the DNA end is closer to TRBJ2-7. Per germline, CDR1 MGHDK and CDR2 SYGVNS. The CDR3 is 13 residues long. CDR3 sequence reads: CASSSGGFNEQYF. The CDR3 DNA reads TGTGCCAGCAGCTCTGGGGGCTTCAACGAGCAGTACTTC.

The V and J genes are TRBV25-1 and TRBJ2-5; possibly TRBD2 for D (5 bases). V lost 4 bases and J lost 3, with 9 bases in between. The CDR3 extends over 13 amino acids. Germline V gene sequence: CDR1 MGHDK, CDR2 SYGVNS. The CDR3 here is CASSVWGEETQYF. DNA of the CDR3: TGTGCCAGCAGTGTGTGGGGAGAAGAGACCCAGTACTTC. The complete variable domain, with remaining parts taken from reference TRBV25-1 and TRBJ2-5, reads EADIYQTPRYLVIGTGKKITLECSQTMGHDKMYWYQQDPGMELHLIHYSYGVNSTEKGDLSSESTVSRIRTEHFPLTLESARPSHTSQYLCASSVWGEETQYFGPGTRLLVL.

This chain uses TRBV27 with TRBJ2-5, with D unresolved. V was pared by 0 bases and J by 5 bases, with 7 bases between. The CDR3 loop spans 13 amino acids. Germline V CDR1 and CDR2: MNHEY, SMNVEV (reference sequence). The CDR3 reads CASSLSGWETQYF. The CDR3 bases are TGTGCCAGCAGTTTATCGGGGTGGGAGACCCAGTACTTC.

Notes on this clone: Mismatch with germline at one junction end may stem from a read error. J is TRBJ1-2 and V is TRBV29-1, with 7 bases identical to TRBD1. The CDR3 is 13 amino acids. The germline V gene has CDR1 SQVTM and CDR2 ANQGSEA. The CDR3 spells CSVEVKNQGGLLF. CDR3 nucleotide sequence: TGCAGCGTTGAGGTCAAGAATCAGGGGGGACTGCTTTTC. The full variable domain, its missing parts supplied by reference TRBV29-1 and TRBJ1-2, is SAVISQKPSRDICQRGTSLTIQCQVDSQVTMMFWYRQQPGQSLTLIATANQGSEATYESGFVIDKFPISRPNLTFSTLTVSNMSPEDSSIYLCSVEVKNQGGLLFGSGTRLTVV.

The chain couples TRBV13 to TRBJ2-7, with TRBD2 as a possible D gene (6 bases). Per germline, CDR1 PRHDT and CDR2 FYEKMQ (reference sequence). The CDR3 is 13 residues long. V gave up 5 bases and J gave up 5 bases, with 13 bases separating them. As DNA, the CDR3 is TGTGCCAGCAGCATGACTAGTTTTGACGAGCAGTACTTC. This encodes CASSMTSFDEQYF.

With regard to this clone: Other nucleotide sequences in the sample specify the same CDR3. The CDR3 region is CASSLTSGSTDTQYF. The DNA for the CDR3 is TGTGCCAGCAGCTTGACTAGCGGTAGCACAGATACGCAGTATTTT. This chain links TRBV13 with TRBJ2-3; 9 nucleotides align to TRBD2. The CDR3 runs to 15 residues. Germline V gives CDR1 PRHDT, CDR2 FYEKMQ (reference sequence). The V gene end was trimmed by 3 bases and the J gene end by 0 bases; junction bases not matched to a gene: 1.

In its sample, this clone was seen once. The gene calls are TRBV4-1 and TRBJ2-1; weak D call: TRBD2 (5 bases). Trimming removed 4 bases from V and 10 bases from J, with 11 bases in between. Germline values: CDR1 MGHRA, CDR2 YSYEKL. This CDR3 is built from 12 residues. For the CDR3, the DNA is TGCGCCAGCAGCCTTACCCGGGGAGAGCAGTTCTTC. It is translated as CASSLTRGEQFF.

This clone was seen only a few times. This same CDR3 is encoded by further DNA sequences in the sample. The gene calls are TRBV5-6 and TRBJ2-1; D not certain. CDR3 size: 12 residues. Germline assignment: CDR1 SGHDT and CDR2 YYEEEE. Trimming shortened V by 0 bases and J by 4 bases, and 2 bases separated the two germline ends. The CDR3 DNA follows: TGTGCCAGCAGCTTGGTTTACAATGAGCAGTTCTTC. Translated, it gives CASSLVYNEQFF.

The CDR3 protein is CAISESSSGIYEQYF. For the CDR3, the DNA is TGTGCCATCAGTGAGTCCTCTAGCGGCATTTACGAGCAGTACTTC. The V call is TRBV10-3, the J call TRBJ2-7, with 7 nucleotides matching TRBD2. Germline V gene data show CDR1 as ENHRY and CDR2 as SYGVKD. The CDR3 covers 15 residues. V shed 0 bases, J shed 4 bases, and the junction held 6 bases outside the gene matches.

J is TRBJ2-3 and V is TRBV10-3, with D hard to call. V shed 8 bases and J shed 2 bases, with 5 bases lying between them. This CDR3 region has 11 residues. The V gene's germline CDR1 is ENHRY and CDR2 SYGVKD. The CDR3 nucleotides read TGTGCCATCGGGGACACAGATACGCAGTATTTT. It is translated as CAIGDTDTQYF.

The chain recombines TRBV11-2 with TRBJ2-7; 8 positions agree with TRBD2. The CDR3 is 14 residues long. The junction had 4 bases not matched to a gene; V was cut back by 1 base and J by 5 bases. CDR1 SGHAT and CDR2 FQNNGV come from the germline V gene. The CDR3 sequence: CASSLVLGLDEQYF. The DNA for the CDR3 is TGTGCCAGCAGCTTAGTACTGGGACTAGACGAGCAGTACTTC.

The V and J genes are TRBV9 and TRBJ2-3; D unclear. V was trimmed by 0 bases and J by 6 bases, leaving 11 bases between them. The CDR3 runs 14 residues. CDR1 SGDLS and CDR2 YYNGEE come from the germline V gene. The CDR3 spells CASSVGRHPDTQYF. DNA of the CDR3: TGTGCCAGCAGCGTAGGGCGCCATCCGGATACGCAGTATTTT.

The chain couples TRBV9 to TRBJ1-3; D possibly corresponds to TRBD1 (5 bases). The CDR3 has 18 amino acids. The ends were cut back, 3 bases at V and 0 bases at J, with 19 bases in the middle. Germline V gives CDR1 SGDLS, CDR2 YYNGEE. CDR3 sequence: CASSEAAWQGASGNTIYF. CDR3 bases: TGTGCCAGCAGCGAGGCGGCTTGGCAGGGCGCCTCTGGAAACACCATATATTTT.

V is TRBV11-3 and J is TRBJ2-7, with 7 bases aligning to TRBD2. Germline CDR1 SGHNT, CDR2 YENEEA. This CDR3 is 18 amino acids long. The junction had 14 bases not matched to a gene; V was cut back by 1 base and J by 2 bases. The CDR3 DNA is TGTGCCAGCAGCTTAGCGGGGGAGGGGCCGAAAGCTCCCTACGAGCAGTACTTC. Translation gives CASSLAGEGPKAPYEQYF.

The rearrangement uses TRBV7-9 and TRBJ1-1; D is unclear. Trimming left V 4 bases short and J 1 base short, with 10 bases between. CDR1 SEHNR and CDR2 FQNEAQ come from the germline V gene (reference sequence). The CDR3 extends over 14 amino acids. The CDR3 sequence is CASSYSEGNTEAFF. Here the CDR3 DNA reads TGTGCCAGCAGCTATTCCGAGGGGAACACTGAAGCTTTCTTT.

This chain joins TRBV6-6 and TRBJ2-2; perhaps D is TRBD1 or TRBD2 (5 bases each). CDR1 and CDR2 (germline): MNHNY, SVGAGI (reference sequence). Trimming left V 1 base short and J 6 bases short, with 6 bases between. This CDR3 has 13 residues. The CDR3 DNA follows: TGTGCCAGCAGTTACTGGGACGCCGGGGAGCTGTTTTTT. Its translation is CASSYWDAGELFF.

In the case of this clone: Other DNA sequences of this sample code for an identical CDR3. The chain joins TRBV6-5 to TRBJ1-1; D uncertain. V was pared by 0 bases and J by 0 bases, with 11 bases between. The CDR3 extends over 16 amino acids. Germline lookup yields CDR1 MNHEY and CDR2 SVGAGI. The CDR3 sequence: CASSYSRGFMNTEAFF. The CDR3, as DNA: TGTGCCAGCAGTTACTCCCGGGGTTTCATGAACACTGAAGCTTTCTTT.

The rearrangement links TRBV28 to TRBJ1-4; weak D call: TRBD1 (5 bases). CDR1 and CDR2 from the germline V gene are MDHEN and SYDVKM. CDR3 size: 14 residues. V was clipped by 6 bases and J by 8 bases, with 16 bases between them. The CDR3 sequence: CASSSPREVEKLFF. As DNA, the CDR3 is TGTGCCAGCAGCTCCCCCAGGGAGGTCGAAAAACTGTTTTTT.

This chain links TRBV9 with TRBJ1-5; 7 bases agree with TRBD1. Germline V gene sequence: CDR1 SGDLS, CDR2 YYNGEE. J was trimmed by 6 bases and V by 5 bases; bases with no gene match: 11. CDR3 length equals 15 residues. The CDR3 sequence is CASSREEGAGQPQHF. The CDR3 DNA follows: TGTGCCAGCAGTAGGGAGGAGGGGGCCGGTCAGCCCCAGCATTTT.

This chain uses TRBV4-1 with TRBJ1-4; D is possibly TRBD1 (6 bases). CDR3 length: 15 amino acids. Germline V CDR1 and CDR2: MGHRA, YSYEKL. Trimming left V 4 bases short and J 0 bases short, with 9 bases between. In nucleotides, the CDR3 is TGCGCCAGCAGCCTAGGGGGTGCAACTAATGAAAAACTGTTTTTT. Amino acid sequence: CASSLGGATNEKLFF.